These 31 T cell receptor beta chains share one sample of origin, sequenced in a study of cytomegalovirus exposure and HLA in healthy donors. The PCR employed 60 Vbeta primers together with 13 Jbeta primers. Sequencing was performed with immunoSEQ multiplex PCR; in TCRdb, only in-frame clones are kept and a portion is missing. Altogether about 120,000 clones are present, around 73% being singletons, with the ten largest covering around 1.6%. Sequenced: PBMCs. The receptors originated from a female donor in good health and CMV-seronegative.

This clone was recorded a few times. This chain connects TRBV28 to TRBJ1-5; D not resolved. V was trimmed by 8 bases and J by 5 bases, leaving 10 bases between them. CDR1 MDHEN and CDR2 SYDVKM come from the germline V gene. The CDR3 is 12 amino acids. The CDR3 sequence: CASDGRDQPQHF. The CDR3 DNA sequence: TGTGCCAGCGACGGGAGGGATCAGCCCCAGCATTTT. Drawing the rest from reference TRBV28 and TRBJ1-5, the complete variable domain is DVKVTQSSRYLVKRTGEKVFLECVQDMDHENMFWYRQDPGLGLRLIYFSYDVKMKEKGDIPEGYSVSREKKERFSLILESASTNQTSMYLCASDGRDQPQHFGDGTRLSIL.

This chain joins TRBV30 and TRBJ1-4, with D tentatively TRBD1 (6 bases). Per germline, CDR1 GTSNPN and CDR2 SVGIG (reference sequence). Deletions cut 2 bases from V and 7 bases from J, with 20 bases between. This CDR3 spans 16 amino acids. The CDR3 loop reads CAWSTTVQGGSEKLFF. The CDR3 bases are TGTGCCTGGAGTACCACTGTACAAGGGGGTAGTGAAAAACTGTTTTTT.

CDR3 sequence: CASSFRGLAEETQYF. CDR3 DNA sequence: TGTGCCAGCAGCTTCCGGGGACTAGCGGAAGAGACCCAGTACTTC. The chain has TRBV7-6 and TRBJ2-5, with 11 nucleotides matching TRBD2. The CDR3 spans 15 residues. Germline V lookup: CDR1 SGHVS, CDR2 FNYEAQ. The V gene end was trimmed by 3 bases and the J gene end by 3 bases; junction bases not matched to a gene: 3.

This clone occurred once. This chain links TRBV7-9 with TRBJ2-7; TRBD1 is a possible D gene (5 bases). There are 14 residues in the CDR3. The germline V and J ends were trimmed by 4 bases and 1 base, with 11 bases remaining between them. In germline, CDR1 is SEHNR, CDR2 FQNEAQ (reference sequence). This CDR3 reads CASSYGAGSYEQYF. CDR3 bases: TGTGCCAGCAGCTATGGGGCAGGGTCCTACGAGCAGTACTTC.

J is TRBJ2-5 and V is TRBV5-1, with 7 bases aligning to TRBD1. The J segment lost 4 bases and the V segment lost 4 bases, leaving 10 bases of the junction unmatched. Germline CDR1 reads SGHRS; CDR2 reads YFSETQ. This CDR3 is 15 amino acids long. CDR3 bases: TGCGCCAGCAGCCCCCGACAGGGCCTAGGAGAGACCCAGTACTTC. Translating gives CASSPRQGLGETQYF.

The chain employs TRBV30 and TRBJ2-7, with 7 bases fitting TRBD2. Germline assignment: CDR1 GTSNPN and CDR2 SVGIG (reference sequence). V was pared by 4 bases and J by 0 bases, with 6 bases of the junction left unmatched. CDR3 length: 14 residues. This chain's CDR3 is CAWTPGGSSYEQYF. The CDR3 DNA sequence: TGTGCCTGGACCCCCGGGGGGTCCTCCTACGAGCAGTACTTC.

This sequence joins TRBV19 and TRBJ2-1, with 9 positions matching TRBD1. Trimming cost V 6 bases and J 2 bases; bases outside gene matches: 5. Germline V CDR1 and CDR2: LNHDA, SQIVND (reference sequence). This CDR3 has 15 amino acids. DNA for the CDR3: TGTGCCAGTAGCCGGGACAGGGCCCCCTACAATGAGCAGTTCTTC. Amino acids: CASSRDRAPYNEQFF.

The rearrangement uses TRBV27 and TRBJ1-2, with 8 bases fitting TRBD1. CDR3 size: 15 residues. Germline CDR1 and CDR2: MNHEY and SMNVEV (reference sequence). V trimming: 6 bases; J trimming: 4 bases; junction bases outside the gene matches: 10. The CDR3 is CASSPSWTGPYGYTF. The CDR3, as DNA: TGTGCCAGCAGCCCCTCTTGGACAGGGCCCTATGGCTACACCTTC.

The chain recombines TRBV4-1 with TRBJ2-7, with D possibly matching TRBD2 (7 bases). The CDR3 has 15 amino acids. Deletions cut 2 bases from V and 2 bases from J, with 13 bases between. Germline loops: CDR1 MGHRA, CDR2 YSYEKL. DNA of the CDR3: TGCGCCAGCAGCCAAAGGGGGGGAGCCACCTACGAGCAGTACTTC. Amino acid sequence: CASSQRGGATYEQYF.

The chain is built from TRBV9 and TRBJ2-3; 7 bases match TRBD2. There are 17 residues in the CDR3. J lost 2 bases, V lost 1 base, and 10 bases had no gene match. Germline V gene lookup returns CDR1 SGDLS and CDR2 YYNGEE. Written as DNA, the CDR3 is TGTGCCAGCAGCGTATATATCCGGGGGGAGCTCACAGATACGCAGTATTTT. It codes for CASSVYIRGELTDTQYF.

This clone turned up a few times. The CDR3 DNA sequence: TGTGCCAGCAGCCATTGGGTTACAGGGGCGTCGGGACAAGAGACCCAGTACTTC. Its protein is CASSHWVTGASGQETQYF. This chain uses TRBV4-2 with TRBJ2-5, with 7 bases aligning to TRBD1. Germline lookup yields CDR1 LGHNA and CDR2 YNFKEQ. The CDR3 consists of 18 residues. V shed 3 bases and J 2 bases; nucleotides not matched to a gene: 15.

J is TRBJ1-3 and V is TRBV4-2; D not resolved. The germline gives CDR1 LGHNA, CDR2 YNFKEQ. The CDR3 is 14 residues long. V lost 1 base and J lost 0, with 4 bases in between. For the CDR3, the DNA is TGTGCCAGCAGCCAAGCACACTCTGGAAACACCATATATTTT. Amino acid sequence: CASSQAHSGNTIYF.

The chain uses TRBV7-8 and TRBJ2-7; 7 bases agree with TRBD2. The germline CDR1 and CDR2 sequences are SGHVS and FQNEAQ. V gave up 5 bases and J gave up 3 bases; unmatched junction bases: 7. The CDR3 loop spans 14 amino acids. This CDR3 is CASSPGVAGYEQYF. The CDR3 region has the DNA TGTGCCAGCAGCCCTGGGGTAGCGGGCTACGAGCAGTACTTC.

The V gene is TRBV28, the J gene TRBJ1-2, with 7 positions matching TRBD1. V dropped 7 bases and J dropped 3; count of bases not matched to a gene: 11. The CDR3 covers 15 residues. CDR1 and CDR2 (germline): MDHEN, SYDVKM. In nucleotides, the CDR3 is TGTGCCAGCATTCAACTCCTCGGGACAGACTATGGCTACACCTTC. Its protein is CASIQLLGTDYGYTF.

The V and J genes are TRBV11-2 and TRBJ2-3; D possibly corresponds to TRBD1 (6 bases). CDR1 and CDR2 (germline): SGHAT, FQNNGV. Trimming removed 5 bases at V and 4 bases at J, with 10 bases between. This CDR3 is built from 13 residues. Here the CDR3 reads CASSRQVPDTQYF. In DNA form, the CDR3 reads TGTGCCAGCAGCAGACAGGTCCCAGATACGCAGTATTTT.

This clone was detected once. The chain uses TRBV4-2 and TRBJ2-1, with 10 bases lining up with TRBD2. The ends lost 2 bases at V and 5 bases at J; junction bases unmatched: 9. Germline loops: CDR1 LGHNA, CDR2 YNFKEQ. The CDR3 totals 17 residues. The CDR3 loop reads CASSQQTGLATHNEQFF. The DNA of the CDR3 is TGTGCCAGCAGCCAACAGACGGGACTAGCGACCCACAATGAGCAGTTCTTC.

The chain recombines TRBV5-1 with TRBJ1-2, with D unresolved. This CDR3 has 14 residues. CDR1 and CDR2 (germline): SGHRS, YFSETQ. The V gene lost 0 bases and the J gene lost 2 bases, with 8 bases spanning the gap. CDR3: CASSLDPANYGYTF. As DNA, the CDR3 is TGCGCCAGCAGCTTGGACCCAGCGAACTATGGCTACACCTTC.

In this sample, this clone turned up a few times. The chain links TRBV5-1 to TRBJ1-4, with no clear D. Per the germline V gene, CDR1 is SGHRS and CDR2 is YFSETQ. The germline V and J ends were trimmed by 4 bases and 7 bases, with 11 bases remaining between them. This CDR3 spans 13 amino acids. The CDR3 protein is CASSEGVGEKLFF. CDR3 nucleotides: TGCGCCAGCAGCGAGGGTGTGGGTGAAAAACTGTTTTTT.

V gene TRBV15 combines with J gene TRBJ1-2; tentatively, D is TRBD1 (5 bases). The CDR3 has 15 amino acids. The V gene lost 3 bases and the J gene lost 2 bases, with 13 bases spanning the gap. Germline loops: CDR1 LNHNV, CDR2 YYDKDF (reference sequence). The CDR3 nucleotides read TGTGCCACCAGCAGCGGATTGACAGAAAACTATGGCTACACCTTC. As protein: CATSSGLTENYGYTF.

The V and J genes are TRBV4-1 and TRBJ2-2; TRBD1 matches at 7 bases. The germline gives CDR1 MGHRA, CDR2 YSYEKL. The CDR3 runs to 15 residues. V was pared by 4 bases and J by 7 bases, with 9 bases of the junction left unmatched. Written as DNA, the CDR3 is TGCGCCAGCAGCCTTCGACAGGGCAATGGCGGGGAGCTGTTTTTT. It is translated as CASSLRQGNGGELFF.

The chain is built from TRBV12-5 and TRBJ2-5; D may be TRBD1 (6 bases). The CDR3 has 16 amino acids. The germline V gene encodes CDR1 LGHNT and CDR2 FRNRAP. V gave up 4 bases and J gave up 3 bases, with 18 bases separating them. CDR3 sequence reads: CASGSGRTNREETQYF. Here the CDR3 DNA reads TGTGCTAGTGGTTCTGGTAGGACAAACAGGGAAGAGACCCAGTACTTC.

This rearrangement joins TRBV6-6 to TRBJ2-1; TRBD2 might be the D (6 bases). The CDR3 covers 16 residues. V lost 5 bases and J 4 bases, leaving 18 bases between the germline ends. Per the germline V gene, CDR1 is MNHNY and CDR2 is SVGAGI (reference sequence). CDR3: CASSPGGAGYYNEQFF. The CDR3 DNA follows: TGTGCCAGCAGTCCTGGGGGAGCGGGCTATTACAATGAGCAGTTCTTC.

This chain connects TRBV6-1 to TRBJ2-7; 7 bases are a match to TRBD1. V was clipped by 6 bases and J by 4 bases; unmatched bases: 6. CDR3 length: 13 residues. Germline loops: CDR1 MNHNS, CDR2 SASEGT. CDR3: CASRQGQRYEQYF. CDR3 coding DNA: TGTGCCAGCAGGCAGGGACAGCGATACGAGCAGTACTTC.

The chain joins TRBV19 to TRBJ2-7, with a tentative D call TRBD2 (6 bases). The germline V gene encodes CDR1 LNHDA and CDR2 SQIVND (reference sequence). The CDR3 consists of 14 residues. The V end lost 4 bases, the J end lost 3 bases, and 13 bases lay between the germline ends. The DNA of the CDR3 is TGTGCCAGTAGTAACCCCGGGGGTAACTACGAGCAGTACTTC. It yields the protein CASSNPGGNYEQYF.

The chain carries TRBV28 and TRBJ2-5, with TRBD2 as a possible D gene (5 bases). The V end lost 2 bases, the J end lost 9 bases, and 10 bases lay between the germline ends. Germline V gene lookup returns CDR1 MDHEN and CDR2 SYDVKM. CDR3 length equals 12 residues. CDR3 DNA: TGTGCCAGCAGTTTACGGGGTGAGGCCCAGTACTTC. This gives the protein CASSLRGEAQYF.

The CDR3 nucleotides read TGTGCCAGCAGCTTAGGAGGTGGGACAGGGGTGTTTGCCCAGTACTTC. Residues: CASSLGGGTGVFAQYF. The chain couples TRBV7-2 to TRBJ2-5; 10 bases line up with TRBD1. J was trimmed by 9 bases and V by 1 base; bases with no gene match: 11. The CDR3 is 16 amino acids. Germline lookup yields CDR1 SGHTA and CDR2 FQGNSA.

The rearrangement joins TRBV6-5 to TRBJ1-4; D unclear. Germline-derived CDR1 and CDR2 are MNHEY and SVGAGI. Trimming took 0 bases from V and 6 from J, leaving 11 bases between them. This CDR3 is 15 amino acids long. The CDR3 nucleotides read TGTGCCAGCAGTTACTCAACAGTGGTAGATGAAAAACTGTTTTTT. Protein product: CASSYSTVVDEKLFF.

This clone was counted only a few times. Written as DNA, the CDR3 is TGTGCCAGCAGCTCTGGGGGGGAGAACTATGGCTACACCTTC. This codes for CASSSGGENYGYTF. This chain joins TRBV7-2 and TRBJ1-2; perhaps TRBD1 as D (5 bases). Deletions cut 4 bases from V and 2 bases from J, with 11 bases between. Germline lookup yields CDR1 SGHTA and CDR2 FQGNSA. The CDR3 is 14 amino acids.

The chain carries TRBV4-3 and TRBJ2-1, with D perhaps matching TRBD1 (5 bases). V was pared by 3 bases and J by 4 bases, with 7 bases between. Germline V gene sequence: CDR1 LGHNA, CDR2 YSLEER. CDR3 length: 13 amino acids. The DNA for the CDR3 is TGCGCCAGCAGCCATGACAGTTACAATGAGCAGTTCTTC. Amino acid sequence: CASSHDSYNEQFF.

The chain links TRBV6-1 to TRBJ1-5; D remains unclear. V lost 6 bases and J lost 1, with 10 bases in between. The CDR3 totals 14 residues. Germline CDR1 reads MNHNS; CDR2 reads SASEGT. CDR3 nucleotide sequence: TGTGCCAGCAGGCTACAGATGAGCAATCAGCCCCAGCATTTT. This gives the protein CASRLQMSNQPQHF.

The rearrangement links TRBV11-3 to TRBJ2-1, with 8 bases aligning to TRBD2. Germline values: CDR1 SGHNT, CDR2 YENEEA. Trimming at V came to 5 bases and at J to 7 bases, leaving 7 bases not matched to a gene. The CDR3 runs to 14 residues. The CDR3 spells CASSRGGRSNEQFF. The CDR3 nucleotides are TGTGCCAGCAGCCGAGGCGGGAGGTCTAATGAGCAGTTCTTC.